This T cell receptor beta chain was sequenced during a study of shared clonotypes between healthy human individuals. This clone was seen a single time. Its antigen is not identified. Findings and limits, study-wide: Larger estimated richness was generally seen in naive subsets than in memory subsets.

Per germline, CDR1 SEHNR and CDR2 FQNEAQ (reference sequence). There are 13 residues in the CDR3. The junction had 3 bases not matched to a gene; V was cut back by 0 bases and J by 7 bases. The authors distributed each subset's genomic DNA evenly over several immunoSEQ plates. TCRdb's copy holds only in-frame clones and misses some; the assay was immunoSEQ multiplex PCR. The repertoire consists of some 660,000 clones, with around 73% occurring once and the leading ten covering 1.5% to 2%. The rearrangement joins TRBV7-9 to TRBJ2-7; 7 positions match TRBD2. The sequencing input was memory CD4+ T cells sorted from blood. Noted subset: CD45RA-negative fraction. The clonotype originates from a woman between 25 and 40 years old in good health. CDR3 amino acids: CASSLAGGSEQYF. The CDR3 region has the DNA TGTGCCAGCAGCTTAGCGGGGGGGTCGGAGCAGTACTTC.